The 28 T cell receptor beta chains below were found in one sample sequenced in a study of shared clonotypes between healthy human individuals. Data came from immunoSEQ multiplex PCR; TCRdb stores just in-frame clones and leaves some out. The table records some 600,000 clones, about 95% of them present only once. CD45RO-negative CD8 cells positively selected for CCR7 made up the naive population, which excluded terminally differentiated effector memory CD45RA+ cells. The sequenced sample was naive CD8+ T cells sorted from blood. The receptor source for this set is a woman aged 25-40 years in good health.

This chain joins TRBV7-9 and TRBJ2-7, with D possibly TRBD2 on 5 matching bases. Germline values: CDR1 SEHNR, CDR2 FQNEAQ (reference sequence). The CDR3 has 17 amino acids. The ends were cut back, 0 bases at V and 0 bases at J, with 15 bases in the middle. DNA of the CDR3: TGTGCCAGCAGCTTAGCGAAGGGTAGCGCCAACTCCTACGAGCAGTACTTC. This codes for CASSLAKGSANSYEQYF.

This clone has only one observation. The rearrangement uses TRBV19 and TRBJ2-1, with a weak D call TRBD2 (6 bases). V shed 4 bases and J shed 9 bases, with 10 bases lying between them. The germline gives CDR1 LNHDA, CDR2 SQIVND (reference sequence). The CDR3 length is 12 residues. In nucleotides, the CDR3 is TGTGCCAGTAGTAAAGGGAGGAGTGAGCAGTTCTTC. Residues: CASSKGRSEQFF.

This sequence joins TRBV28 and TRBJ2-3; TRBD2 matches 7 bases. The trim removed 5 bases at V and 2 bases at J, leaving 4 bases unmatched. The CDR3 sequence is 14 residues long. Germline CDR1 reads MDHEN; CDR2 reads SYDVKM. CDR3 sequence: CASSGLEFTDTQYF. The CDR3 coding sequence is TGTGCCAGCAGTGGACTAGAGTTCACAGATACGCAGTATTTT.

Here the CDR3 DNA reads TGCGCCAGCAGCTTGGACAGGCTCACAGATACGCAGTATTTT. It codes for CASSLDRLTDTQYF. This chain uses TRBV5-1 with TRBJ2-3; weak D call: TRBD1 (5 bases). Trimming removed 0 bases at V and 2 bases at J, with 7 bases between. CDR1 is SGHRS and CDR2 is YFSETQ in the germline V gene. The CDR3 has 14 residues.

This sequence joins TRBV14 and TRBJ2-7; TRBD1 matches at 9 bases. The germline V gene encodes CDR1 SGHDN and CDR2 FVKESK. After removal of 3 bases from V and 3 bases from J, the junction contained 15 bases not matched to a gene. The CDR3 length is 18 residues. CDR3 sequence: CASSQSRFPGQGIYEQYF. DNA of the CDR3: TGTGCCAGCAGCCAGAGCCGTTTCCCGGGACAGGGTATCTACGAGCAGTACTTC.

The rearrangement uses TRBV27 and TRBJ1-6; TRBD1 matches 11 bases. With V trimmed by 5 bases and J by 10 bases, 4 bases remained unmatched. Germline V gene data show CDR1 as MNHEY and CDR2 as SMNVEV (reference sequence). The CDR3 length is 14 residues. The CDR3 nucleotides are TGTGCCAGCAGTCCGGGACAGGGGGGCTCACCCCTCCACTTT. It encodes CASSPGQGGSPLHF.

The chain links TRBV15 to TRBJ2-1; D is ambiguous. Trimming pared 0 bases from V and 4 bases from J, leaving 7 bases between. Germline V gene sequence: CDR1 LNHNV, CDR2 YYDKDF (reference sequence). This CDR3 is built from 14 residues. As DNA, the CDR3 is TGTGCCACCAGCAGAGAGGTGGCGTACAATGAGCAGTTCTTC. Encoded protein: CATSREVAYNEQFF. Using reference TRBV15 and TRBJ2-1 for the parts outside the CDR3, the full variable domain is DAMVIQNPRYQVTQFGKPVTLSCSQTLNHNVMYWYQQKSSQAPKLLFHYYDKDFNNEADTPDNFQSRRPNTSFCFLDIRSPGLGDTAMYLCATSREVAYNEQFFGPGTRLTVL.

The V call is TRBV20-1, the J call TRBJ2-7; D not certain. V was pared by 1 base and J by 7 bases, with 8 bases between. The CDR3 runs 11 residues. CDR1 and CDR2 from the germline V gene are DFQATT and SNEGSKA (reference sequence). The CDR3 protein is CSARAQREQYF. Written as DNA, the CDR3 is TGCAGTGCTAGAGCCCAGCGAGAGCAGTACTTC.

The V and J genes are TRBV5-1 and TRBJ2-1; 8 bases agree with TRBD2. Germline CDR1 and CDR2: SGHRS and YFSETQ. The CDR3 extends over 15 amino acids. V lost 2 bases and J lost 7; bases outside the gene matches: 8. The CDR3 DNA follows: TGCGCCAGCAGCTTATCTACTAGCGGTGGAAATGAGCAGTTCTTC. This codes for CASSLSTSGGNEQFF.

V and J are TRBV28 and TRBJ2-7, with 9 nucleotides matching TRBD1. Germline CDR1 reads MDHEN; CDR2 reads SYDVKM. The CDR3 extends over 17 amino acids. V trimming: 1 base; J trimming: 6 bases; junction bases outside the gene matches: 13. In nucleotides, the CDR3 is TGTGCCAGCAGTTTATCTGTTATTAGGGGACAGGGCACCGAGCAGTACTTC. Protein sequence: CASSLSVIRGQGTEQYF.

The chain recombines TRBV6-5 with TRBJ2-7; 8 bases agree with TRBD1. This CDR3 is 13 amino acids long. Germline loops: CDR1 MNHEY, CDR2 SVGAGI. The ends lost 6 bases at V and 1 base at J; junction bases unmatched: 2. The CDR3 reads CASSRDRSYEQYF. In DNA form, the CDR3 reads TGTGCCAGCAGCCGGGACAGGTCCTACGAGCAGTACTTC.

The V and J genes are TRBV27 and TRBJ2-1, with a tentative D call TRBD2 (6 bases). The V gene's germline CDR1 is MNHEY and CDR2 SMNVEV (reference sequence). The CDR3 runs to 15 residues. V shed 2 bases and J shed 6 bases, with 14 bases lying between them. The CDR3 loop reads CASSLQPGLPNEQFF. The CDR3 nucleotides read TGTGCCAGCAGTTTACAACCGGGACTGCCCAATGAGCAGTTCTTC.

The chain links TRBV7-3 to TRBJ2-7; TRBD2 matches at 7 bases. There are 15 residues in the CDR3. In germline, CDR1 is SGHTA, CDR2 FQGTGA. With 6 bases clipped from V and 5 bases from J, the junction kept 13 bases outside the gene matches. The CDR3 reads CASRDITGGGNEQYF. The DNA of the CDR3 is TGTGCCAGCAGAGACATTACGGGAGGAGGGAACGAGCAGTACTTC.

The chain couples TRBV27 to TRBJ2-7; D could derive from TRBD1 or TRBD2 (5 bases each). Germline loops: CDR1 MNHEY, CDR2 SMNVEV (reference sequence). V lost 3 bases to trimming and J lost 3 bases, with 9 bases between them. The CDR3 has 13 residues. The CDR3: CASSLRGIYEQYF. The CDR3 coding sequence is TGTGCCAGCAGTTTGAGGGGAATCTACGAGCAGTACTTC.

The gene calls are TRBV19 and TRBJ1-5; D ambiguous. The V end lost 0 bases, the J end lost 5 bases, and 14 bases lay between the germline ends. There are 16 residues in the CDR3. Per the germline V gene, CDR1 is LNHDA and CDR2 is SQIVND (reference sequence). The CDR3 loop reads CASSIDPSPRDQPQHF. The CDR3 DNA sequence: TGTGCCAGTAGTATAGACCCCTCCCCAAGGGATCAGCCCCAGCATTTT.

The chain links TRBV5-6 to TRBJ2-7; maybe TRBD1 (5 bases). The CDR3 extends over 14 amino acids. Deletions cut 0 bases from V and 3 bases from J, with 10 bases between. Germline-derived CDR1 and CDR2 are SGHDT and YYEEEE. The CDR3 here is CASSLARDFYEQYF. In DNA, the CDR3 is TGTGCCAGCAGCTTGGCCAGGGATTTCTACGAGCAGTACTTC.

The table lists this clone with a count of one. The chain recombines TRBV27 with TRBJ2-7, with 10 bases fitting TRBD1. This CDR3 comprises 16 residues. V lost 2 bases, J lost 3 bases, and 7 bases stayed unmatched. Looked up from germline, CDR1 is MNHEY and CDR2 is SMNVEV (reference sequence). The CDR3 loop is CASSLITGTGVYEQYF. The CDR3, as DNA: TGTGCCAGCAGTTTAATAACCGGGACAGGGGTCTACGAGCAGTACTTC.

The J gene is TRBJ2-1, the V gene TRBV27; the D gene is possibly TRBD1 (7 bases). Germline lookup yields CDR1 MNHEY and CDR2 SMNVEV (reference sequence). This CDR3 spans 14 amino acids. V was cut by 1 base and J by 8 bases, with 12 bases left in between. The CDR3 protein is CASSLFQGEDEQFF. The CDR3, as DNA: TGTGCCAGCAGTTTATTTCAGGGGGAGGATGAGCAGTTCTTC.

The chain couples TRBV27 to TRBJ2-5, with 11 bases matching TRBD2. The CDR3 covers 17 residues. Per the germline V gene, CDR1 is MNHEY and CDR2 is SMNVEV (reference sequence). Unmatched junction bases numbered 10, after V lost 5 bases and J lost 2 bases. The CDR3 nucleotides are TGTGCCAGCAGTCAAGGTATAGCGGGAGGGATACAAGAGACCCAGTACTTC. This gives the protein CASSQGIAGGIQETQYF.

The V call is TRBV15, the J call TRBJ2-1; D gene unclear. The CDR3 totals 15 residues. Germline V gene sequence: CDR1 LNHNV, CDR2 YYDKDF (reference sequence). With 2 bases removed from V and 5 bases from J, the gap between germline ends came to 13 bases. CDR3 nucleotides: TGTGCCACCAGCAGACCGACGTGGGTCGACAATGAGCAGTTCTTC. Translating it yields CATSRPTWVDNEQFF.

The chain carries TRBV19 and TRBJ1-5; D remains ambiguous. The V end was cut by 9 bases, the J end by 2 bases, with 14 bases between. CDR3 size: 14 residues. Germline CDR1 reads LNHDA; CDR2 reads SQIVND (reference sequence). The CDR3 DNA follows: TGTGCCAGCGACTGGAGAGTTGGCAATCAGCCCCAGCATTTT. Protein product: CASDWRVGNQPQHF.

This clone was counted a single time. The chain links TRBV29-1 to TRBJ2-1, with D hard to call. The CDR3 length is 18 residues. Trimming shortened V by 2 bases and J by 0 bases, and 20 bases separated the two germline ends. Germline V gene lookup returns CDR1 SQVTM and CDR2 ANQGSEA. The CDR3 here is CSVEFATPPSSSYNEQFF. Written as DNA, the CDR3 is TGCAGCGTTGAATTTGCTACACCGCCTTCCAGCTCCTACAATGAGCAGTTCTTC.

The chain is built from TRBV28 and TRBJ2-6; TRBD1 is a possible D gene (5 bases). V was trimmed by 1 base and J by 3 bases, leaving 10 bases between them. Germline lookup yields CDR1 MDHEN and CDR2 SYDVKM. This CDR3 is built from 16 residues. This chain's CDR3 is CASSLFRGSGANVLTF. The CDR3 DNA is TGTGCCAGCAGTTTATTTAGGGGCAGTGGGGCCAACGTCCTGACTTTC. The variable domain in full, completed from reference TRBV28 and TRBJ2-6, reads DVKVTQSSRYLVKRTGEKVFLECVQDMDHENMFWYRQDPGLGLRLIYFSYDVKMKEKGDIPEGYSVSREKKERFSLILESASTNQTSMYLCASSLFRGSGANVLTFGAGSRLTVL.

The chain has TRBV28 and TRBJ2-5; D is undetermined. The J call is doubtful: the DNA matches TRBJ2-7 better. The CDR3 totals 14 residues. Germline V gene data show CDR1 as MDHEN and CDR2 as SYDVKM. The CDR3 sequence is CATQQLLGSYEQYF. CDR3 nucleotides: TGTGCCACCCAGCAACTACTTGGCTCCTACGAGCAGTACTTC.

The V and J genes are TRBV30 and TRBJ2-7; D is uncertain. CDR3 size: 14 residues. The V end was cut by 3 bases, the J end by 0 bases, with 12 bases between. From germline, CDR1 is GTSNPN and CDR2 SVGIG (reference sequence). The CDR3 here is CAWSGAGISYEQYF. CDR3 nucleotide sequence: TGTGCCTGGAGCGGCGCAGGAATCTCCTACGAGCAGTACTTC.

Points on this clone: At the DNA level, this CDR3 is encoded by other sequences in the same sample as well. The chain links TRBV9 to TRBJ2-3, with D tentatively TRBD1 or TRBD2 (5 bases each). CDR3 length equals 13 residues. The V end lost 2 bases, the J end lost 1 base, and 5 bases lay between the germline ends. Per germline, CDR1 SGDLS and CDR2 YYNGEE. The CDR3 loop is CASSVGGTDTQYF. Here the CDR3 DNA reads TGTGCCAGCAGCGTGGGGGGCACAGATACGCAGTATTTT.

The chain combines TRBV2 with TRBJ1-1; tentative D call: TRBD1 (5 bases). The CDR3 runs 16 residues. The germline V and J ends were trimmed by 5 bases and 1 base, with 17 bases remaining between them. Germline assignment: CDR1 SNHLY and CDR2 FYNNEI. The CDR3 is CASSFTGRQTNTEAFF. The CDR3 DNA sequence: TGTGCCAGCAGTTTCACCGGGCGACAGACGAACACTGAAGCTTTCTTT.

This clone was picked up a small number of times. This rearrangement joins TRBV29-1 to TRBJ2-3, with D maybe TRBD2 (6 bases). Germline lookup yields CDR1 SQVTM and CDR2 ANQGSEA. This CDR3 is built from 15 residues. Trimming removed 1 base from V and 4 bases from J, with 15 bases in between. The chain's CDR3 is CSVEGDSPGADTQYF. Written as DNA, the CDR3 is TGCAGCGTTGAAGGGGACTCACCCGGGGCAGATACGCAGTATTTT.